This entry features one TCR beta chain sequence. Its specificity is unknown. CDR1 and CDR2 from the germline V gene are SEHNR and FQNEAQ (reference sequence). Trimming stripped 0 bases from V and 1 base from J, with 10 bases between. The CDR3 spans 16 residues. These data come from a study of Ad26.COV2.S vaccination and SARS-CoV-2 variants. Study-wide results and caveats: It was found that vaccine and placebo recipients had similar non-spike TCR breadth.

Treatment meaning: around 19 received Ad26.COV2.S at low or high dose, single or two shots; 5 received placebo; per-sample allocation not given. Samples came from day 63 after the first vaccine or placebo injection. Repertoires were generated with immunoSEQ multiplex PCR, while TCRdb's copy carries only in-frame clones and drops some. Among roughly 420,000 clones, 70% to 90% were seen once, and the ten largest hold roughly 4%. This chain links TRBV7-9 with TRBJ2-1, with D possibly TRBD2 on 5 matching bases. The sample was peripheral blood, taken in a trial of Ad26.COV2.S vaccine versus placebo. The receptor was isolated from a person aged 18-65 years who received the Ad26.COV2.S COVID-19 vaccine or a placebo. The CDR3 reads CASSLAVGMSYNEQFF. For the CDR3, the DNA is TGTGCCAGCAGCTTAGCCGTCGGGATGTCCTACAATGAGCAGTTCTTC.